These 31 T cell receptor beta chains were sequenced from one sample in a study of T cell repertoires in cytomegalovirus infection. MiXCR, applied by TCRdb to the reads, yields one record per CDR3 protein. The table includes 550,000 to 850,000 distinct CDR3 sequences, about 33% detected once. Antigens of these TCRs are unknown. Source: cultured PBMCs, taken from culture after CMV antigen stimulation. These receptors came from a human donor in good health (CMV status not recorded). Some clones in this sample may be carry-over from other donors' samples.

The chain links TRBV11-1 to TRBJ2-1, with TRBD2 matching 9 bases. Germline V gene lookup returns CDR1 SGHAT and CDR2 FQDESV (reference sequence). The V segment lost 2 bases and the J segment 15 bases; nucleotides outside the gene matches: 20. This CDR3 has 17 residues. The CDR3 DNA follows: TGTGCCAGCAGCTTACGGCGGGGGGGCTTGGGACCCGGAGACGTGTTCTTC. This codes for CASSLRRGGLGPGDVFF.

J is TRBJ2-7 and V is TRBV7-6, with a tentative D call TRBD2 (6 bases). V was pared by 6 bases and J by 2 bases, with 17 bases between. This CDR3 spans 15 amino acids. Germline V gene lookup returns CDR1 SGHVS and CDR2 FNYEAQ. CDR3 residues: CASSPGEGRAYEQYF. Written as DNA, the CDR3 is TGTGCCAGCAGTCCGGGGGAAGGGAGAGCCTACGAGCAGTACTTC.

This clonotype was counted many times. The rearrangement links TRBV7-8 to TRBJ2-1; D gene unclear. The CDR3 consists of 15 residues. V lost 3 bases to trimming and J lost 7 bases, with 16 bases between them. Germline lookup yields CDR1 SGHVS and CDR2 FQNEAQ. The chain's CDR3 is CASSFAVMSGNEQFF. CDR3 nucleotide sequence: TGTGCCAGCAGCTTCGCTGTTATGAGTGGGAATGAGCAGTTCTTC.

J is TRBJ2-2 and V is TRBV7-2; D remains unclear. CDR1 and CDR2 (germline): SGHTA, FQGNSA. V lost 4 bases and J lost 3, with 3 bases in between. The CDR3 length is 12 residues. CDR3 amino acids: CASSYHTGELFF. Written as DNA, the CDR3 is TGTGCCAGCAGCTATCACACCGGGGAGCTGTTTTTT.

This rearrangement joins TRBV3-1 to TRBJ2-1; 7 bases are a match to TRBD1. Germline V gene sequence: CDR1 LGHDT, CDR2 YNNKEL (reference sequence). The CDR3 is made up of 14 amino acids. J lost 8 bases, V lost 3 bases, and 7 bases had no gene match. DNA of the CDR3: TGTGCCAGCAGCCAGTTGACAGGGTTGGATGAGCAGTTCTTC. Amino acid sequence: CASSQLTGLDEQFF.

This clonotype was seen a handful of times. V is TRBV5-4 and J is TRBJ1-1; D remains ambiguous. Germline V CDR1 and CDR2: SGHNT, YYREEE (reference sequence). The CDR3 is 14 amino acids. Trimming cost V 3 bases and J 4 bases, with 13 bases left between them. DNA of the CDR3: TGTGCCAGCAGCTCCCAGACATTGGCCACTGAAGCTTTCTTT. As protein: CASSSQTLATEAFF.

This rearrangement joins TRBV10-3 to TRBJ1-1; perhaps TRBD1 as D (6 bases). This CDR3 contains 13 residues. The V and J ends lost 10 bases and 1 base respectively, with 13 bases between them. The V gene's germline CDR1 is ENHRY and CDR2 SYGVKD. The CDR3, as DNA: TGTGCCACCAAGGGACAAACGAACACTGAAGCTTTCTTT. Amino acid sequence: CATKGQTNTEAFF.

This clonotype was counted only a few times. Here the CDR3 DNA reads TGCAGTGCTAGGTCAGGGGTCTTTGCGACCGGGGAGCTGTTTTTT. It yields the protein CSARSGVFATGELFF. The rearrangement links TRBV20-1 to TRBJ2-2; maybe TRBD1 (6 bases). Per the germline V gene, CDR1 is DFQATT and CDR2 is SNEGSKA (reference sequence). Trimming cost V 3 bases and J 5 bases, with 16 bases left between them. This CDR3 is built from 15 residues.

The chain has TRBV2 and TRBJ2-7; D possibly uses TRBD1 or TRBD2 (6 bases each). Per germline, CDR1 SNHLY and CDR2 FYNNEI. V shed 7 bases and J shed 3 bases, with 13 bases lying between them. The length of the CDR3 is 13 residues. CDR3 protein: CASKGGAGYEQYF. For the CDR3, the DNA is TGTGCCAGCAAGGGGGGAGCCGGCTACGAGCAGTACTTC. The variable domain in full, with the rest retrieved from reference TRBV2 and TRBJ2-7, is EPEVTQTPSHQVTQMGQEVILRCVPISNHLYFYWYRQILGQKVEFLVSFYNNEISEKSEIFDDQFSVERPDGSNFTLKIRSTKLEDSAMYFCASKGGAGYEQYFGPGTRLTVT.

CDR3 in DNA: TGCGCCAGCAGCCAAGAAAGGACAGCAACTAACTATGGCTACACCTTC. Its translation: CASSQERTATNYGYTF. The chain combines TRBV4-1 with TRBJ1-2, with a tentative D call TRBD1 (6 bases). The CDR3 totals 16 residues. Germline CDR1 MGHRA, CDR2 YSYEKL. V was cut by 0 bases and J by 0 bases, with 11 bases left in between.

The chain joins TRBV19 to TRBJ2-3; 7 nucleotides align to TRBD1. Germline V gene sequence: CDR1 LNHDA, CDR2 SQIVND (reference sequence). This CDR3 is 15 amino acids long. V lost 5 bases and J lost 4; bases outside the gene matches: 9. CDR3 DNA sequence: TGTGCCAGTAGTGCTGGGAGACAGGGCGCAGATACGCAGTATTTT. Translated, it gives CASSAGRQGADTQYF.

This clonotype was recorded once. The chain is built from TRBV7-9 and TRBJ2-1; TRBD2 matches 8 bases. Germline values: CDR1 SEHNR, CDR2 FQNEAQ (reference sequence). The CDR3 has 15 residues. V shed 5 bases, J shed 4 bases, and the junction held 7 bases outside the gene matches. CDR3 bases: TGTGCCAGCAGCCAGGATGGACTAGCTTACAATGAGCAGTTCTTC. Translation: CASSQDGLAYNEQFF.

The table lists this clonotype with a few counts. The V call is TRBV7-9, the J call TRBJ2-3, with a tentative D call TRBD2 (5 bases). In germline, CDR1 is SEHNR, CDR2 FQNEAQ (reference sequence). The CDR3 sequence is 11 residues long. V was trimmed by 5 bases and J by 13 bases, leaving 13 bases between them. The CDR3 region has the DNA TGTGCCAGCAGCCTAAAACTAGTTAAGTATTTT. It is translated as CASSLKLVKYF. Based on the CDR3 plus reference TRBV7-9 and TRBJ2-3, the full variable domain is DTGVSQNPRHKITKRGQNVTFRCDPISEHNRLYWYRQTLGQGPEFLTYFQNEAQLEKSRLLSDRFSAERPKGSFSTLEIQRTEQGDSAMYLCASSLKLVKYFGPGTRLTVL.

The chain carries TRBV7-2 and TRBJ1-2, with D tentatively TRBD1 (6 bases). V was cut by 5 bases and J by 7 bases, with 14 bases left in between. Germline loops: CDR1 SGHTA, CDR2 FQGNSA. There are 13 residues in the CDR3. The DNA of the CDR3 is TGTGCCAGCAGCGGCGACAGGAGATTTGGCTACACCTTC. It yields the protein CASSGDRRFGYTF. Based on the CDR3 plus reference TRBV7-2 and TRBJ1-2, the full variable domain is GAGVSQSPSNKVTEKGKDVELRCDPISGHTALYWYRQSLGQGLEFLIYFQGNSAPDKSGLPSDRFSAERTGGSVSTLTIQRTQQEDSAVYLCASSGDRRFGYTFGSGTRLTVV.

The V and J genes are TRBV7-2 and TRBJ1-6; tentative D call: TRBD1 (5 bases). The CDR3 contains 14 residues. V was trimmed by 9 bases and J by 6 bases, leaving 15 bases between them. Germline CDR1 reads SGHTA; CDR2 reads FQGNSA. CDR3 residues: CASRGWPSNSPLHF. CDR3 DNA sequence: TGTGCCAGTCGGGGGTGGCCTAGTAATTCACCCCTCCACTTT.

The chain uses TRBV7-2 and TRBJ2-5; 9 bases line up with TRBD2. Germline V lookup: CDR1 SGHTA, CDR2 FQGNSA. The CDR3 is 16 residues long. V lost 2 bases and J lost 1; bases outside the gene matches: 5. The CDR3 DNA follows: TGTGCCAGCAGCTTACTGGGACTAGCAATCCAAGAGACCCAGTACTTC. It yields the protein CASSLLGLAIQETQYF. The variable domain in full, completed from reference TRBV7-2 and TRBJ2-5, reads GAGVSQSPSNKVTEKGKDVELRCDPISGHTALYWYRQSLGQGLEFLIYFQGNSAPDKSGLPSDRFSAERTGGSVSTLTIQRTQQEDSAVYLCASSLLGLAIQETQYFGPGTRLLVL.

The CDR3 sequence: CASSSSSNYGYTF. The DNA of the CDR3 is TGTGCCAGCAGTTCGTCCAGCAACTATGGCTACACCTTC. The V gene is TRBV27, the J gene TRBJ1-2, with unresolved D. Between the trimmed V and J ends, which lost 4 bases and 2 bases, there was a span of 8 bases. This CDR3 spans 13 amino acids. Germline V lookup: CDR1 MNHEY, CDR2 SMNVEV (reference sequence).

This clonotype has just one count. The chain has TRBV29-1 and TRBJ1-3; tentatively, D is TRBD1 (6 bases). Germline loops: CDR1 SQVTM, CDR2 ANQGSEA. CDR3 length: 16 residues. Trimming removed 6 bases from V and 2 bases from J, with 20 bases in between. The CDR3 loop reads CSVEDEQGYAGNTIYF. Written as DNA, the CDR3 is TGCAGCGTGGAGGACGAACAGGGATACGCTGGAAACACCATATATTTT. Filled out from reference TRBV29-1 and TRBJ1-3, the complete variable domain reads SAVISQKPSRDICQRGTSLTIQCQVDSQVTMMFWYRQQPGQSLTLIATANQGSEATYESGFVIDKFPISRPNLTFSTLTVSNMSPEDSSIYLCSVEDEQGYAGNTIYFGEGSWLTVV.

This clonotype was observed many times. The chain uses TRBV7-2 and TRBJ2-4; D possibly corresponds to TRBD1 (6 bases). CDR1 is SGHTA and CDR2 is FQGNSA in the germline V gene. The CDR3 is made up of 13 amino acids. Trimming left V 5 bases short and J 6 bases short, with 11 bases between. The CDR3 DNA sequence: TGTGCCAGCAGCGCGTACAGGGTAAACATTCAGTACTTC. It is translated as CASSAYRVNIQYF. Filled out from reference TRBV7-2 and TRBJ2-4, the complete variable domain reads GAGVSQSPSNKVTEKGKDVELRCDPISGHTALYWYRQSLGQGLEFLIYFQGNSAPDKSGLPSDRFSAERTGGSVSTLTIQRTQQEDSAVYLCASSAYRVNIQYFGAGTRLSVL.

The J gene is TRBJ2-7, the V gene TRBV10-2; D remains ambiguous. Trimming removed 3 bases at V and 5 bases at J, with 8 bases between. The CDR3 loop spans 12 amino acids. Germline V gene lookup returns CDR1 WSHSY and CDR2 SAAADI. The CDR3 region has the DNA TGCGCCAGCAGTGACTCGAAGGACGAGCAGTACTTC. Its translation: CASSDSKDEQYF.

The chain carries TRBV6-5 and TRBJ2-3, with D possibly TRBD2 on 6 matching bases. Germline-derived CDR1 and CDR2 are MNHEY and SVGAGI. This CDR3 spans 13 amino acids. The V and J ends lost 11 bases and 1 base respectively, with 13 bases between them. The CDR3 reads CACQGGGTDTQYF. The CDR3 DNA reads TGTGCCTGCCAAGGAGGGGGCACAGATACGCAGTATTTT.

The chain recombines TRBV28 with TRBJ2-5; TRBD2 agrees at 12 bases. Germline assignment: CDR1 MDHEN and CDR2 SYDVKM. J gave up 2 bases and V 6 bases, and 7 bases lay outside the gene matches. The CDR3 extends over 16 amino acids. The DNA of the CDR3 is TGTGCCAGCAGAGTGGGACTAGCGGGTAATCAAGAGACCCAGTACTTC. The encoded protein is CASRVGLAGNQETQYF.

This clonotype came up a few times. The rearrangement uses TRBV28 and TRBJ2-7; D uncertain. This CDR3 is 11 amino acids long. V lost 5 bases to trimming and J lost 3 bases, with 5 bases between them. Germline V CDR1 and CDR2: MDHEN, SYDVKM. In DNA, the CDR3 is TGTGCCAGCAGTGACCTCTACGAGCAGTACTTC. Its translation is CASSDLYEQYF.

The sample holds one count of this clonotype. The chain recombines TRBV12-3 or TRBV12-4 with TRBJ2-6; 7 nucleotides align to TRBD1. The V gene end was trimmed by 4 bases and the J gene end by 0 bases; junction bases not matched to a gene: 12. The CDR3 sequence is 19 residues long. The CDR3, as DNA: TGTGCCAGCAGTTCCTCGCCGGGACAGACCTTCTCTGGGGCCAACGTCCTGACTTTC. Its translation: CASSSSPGQTFSGANVLTF.

The CDR3 is CASSLASEGSVRDTQYF. CDR3 nucleotides: TGTGCCAGCAGTTTAGCGTCAGAAGGCTCAGTCCGAGATACGCAGTATTTT. The chain employs TRBV12-3 or TRBV12-4 and TRBJ2-3; D call uncertain. V lost 0 bases, J lost 5 bases, and 18 bases lay in between. The CDR3 runs 17 residues.

There are a few counts of this clonotype. The chain has TRBV19 and TRBJ2-7; D remains unclear. Germline CDR1 and CDR2: LNHDA and SQIVND (reference sequence). V was cut by 5 bases and J by 1 base, with 12 bases left in between. The CDR3 runs 14 residues. In nucleotides, the CDR3 is TGTGCCAGTAGTTTTTTCTTCGGGTCCTACGAGCAGTACTTC. This codes for CASSFFFGSYEQYF.

This clonotype showed up just a few times. The rearrangement uses TRBV12-3 or TRBV12-4 and TRBJ2-3, with D tentatively TRBD1 (6 bases). V was pared by 1 base and J by 5 bases, with 10 bases between. CDR3 length: 14 amino acids. This CDR3 reads CASSLGTVLDTQYF. The CDR3 DNA reads TGTGCCAGCAGTTTAGGGACAGTTTTAGATACGCAGTATTTT.

This sequence joins TRBV29-1 and TRBJ2-1; 8 nucleotides match TRBD1. The germline V gene encodes CDR1 SQVTM and CDR2 ANQGSEA. The CDR3 has 14 residues. The junction had 11 bases not matched to a gene; V was cut back by 7 bases and J by 6 bases. This CDR3 is CSAVGQGKFNEQFF. The CDR3 region has the DNA TGCAGCGCCGTCGGACAGGGCAAGTTCAATGAGCAGTTCTTC.

This clonotype occurred many times. The rearrangement uses TRBV7-2 and TRBJ2-5, with no clear D. CDR3 length: 11 residues. Germline assignment: CDR1 SGHTA and CDR2 FQGNSA. Deletions cut 7 bases from V and 5 bases from J, with 8 bases between. The CDR3 here is CASTPDETQYF. The CDR3 bases are TGTGCCAGCACCCCCGACGAGACCCAGTACTTC.

The rearrangement uses TRBV14 and TRBJ2-1, with D possibly being TRBD2 (6 bases). Trimming removed 0 bases from V and 4 bases from J, with 13 bases in between. The CDR3 has 16 residues. Germline CDR1 reads SGHDN; CDR2 reads FVKESK. This CDR3 reads CASSQEFRLAYNEQFF. CDR3 coding DNA: TGTGCCAGCAGCCAAGAGTTCCGGCTAGCGTACAATGAGCAGTTCTTC.

The chain uses TRBV7-6 and TRBJ2-7; D gene unclear. V lost 5 bases to trimming and J lost 5 bases, with 13 bases between them. The CDR3 covers 13 residues. Germline values: CDR1 SGHVS, CDR2 FNYEAQ. CDR3 amino acids: CASSLIWWDEQYF. The CDR3 DNA reads as TGTGCCAGCAGCCTCATATGGTGGGACGAGCAGTACTTC.